These 8 T cell receptor beta chains originate from one sample sequenced in a study of cytomegalovirus exposure and HLA in healthy donors. PCR amplification relied on 60 Vbeta primers (plus 13 Jbeta primers). The repertoire was sequenced with immunoSEQ multiplex PCR; TCRdb's copy has only in-frame clones and lacks some. The sample comprises 100,000 to 150,000 clones, roughly three quarters of which are singletons, and 1.3% to 1.5% rests with the top ten. Sequenced sample: PBMCs. The receptors here all came from a woman in her 40s in good health and CMV-seronegative.

The chain has TRBV7-9 and TRBJ2-6; D is unresolved. The V gene's germline CDR1 is SEHNR and CDR2 FQNEAQ (reference sequence). The CDR3 runs to 17 residues. Trimming cost V 2 bases and J 0 bases, with 11 bases left between them. The CDR3 loop reads CASSLTEIYSGANVLTF. In DNA form, the CDR3 reads TGTGCCAGCAGCTTAACAGAAATCTACTCTGGGGCCAACGTCCTGACTTTC.

The rearrangement links TRBV6-5 to TRBJ1-2, with a tentative D call TRBD1 (6 bases). This CDR3 comprises 16 residues. Germline loops: CDR1 MNHEY, CDR2 SVGAGI. V was cut by 0 bases and J by 2 bases, with 13 bases left in between. This CDR3 reads CASSYSNGGANYGYTF. DNA of the CDR3: TGTGCCAGCAGTTACTCGAATGGGGGGGCCAACTATGGCTACACCTTC.

The chain links TRBV30 to TRBJ2-5, with a possible D match to TRBD2 (6 bases). V was shortened by 2 bases and J by 2 bases, with 9 bases between the two germline ends. The CDR3 covers 13 residues. CDR1 is GTSNPN, CDR2 SVGIG, per germline (reference sequence). The CDR3 sequence: CAWSRGVQETQYF. CDR3 in DNA: TGTGCCTGGAGTCGCGGGGTTCAAGAGACCCAGTACTTC.

This chain uses TRBV6-4 with TRBJ1-2; D might be TRBD1 (6 bases). V was cut by 0 bases and J by 5 bases, with 16 bases left in between. The germline CDR1 and CDR2 sequences are MRHNA and SNTAGT. This CDR3 contains 16 residues. CDR3 nucleotide sequence: TGTGCCAGCAGTGACTCGACAGGTTCCTCTACTTATGGCTACACCTTC. Amino acid sequence: CASSDSTGSSTYGYTF.

This clone appeared once. This rearrangement joins TRBV2 to TRBJ1-5; D not certain. The V gene lost 6 bases and the J gene lost 15 bases, with 18 bases spanning the gap. This CDR3 spans 12 amino acids. Germline V CDR1 and CDR2: SNHLY, FYNNEI. The CDR3 protein is CASSEDGVPPHF. CDR3 coding DNA: TGTGCCAGCAGCGAGGACGGGGTACCGCCGCATTTT. The full variable domain, with the rest looked up from reference TRBV2 and TRBJ1-5, is EPEVTQTPSHQVTQMGQEVILRCVPISNHLYFYWYRQILGQKVEFLVSFYNNEISEKSEIFDDQFSVERPDGSNFTLKIRSTKLEDSAMYFCASSEDGVPPHFGDGTRLSIL.

The rearrangement joins TRBV10-3 to TRBJ2-7; TRBD2 is a possible D gene (6 bases). The CDR3 runs to 14 residues. Germline loops: CDR1 ENHRY, CDR2 SYGVKD. Trimming removed 6 bases from V and 2 bases from J, with 14 bases in between. For the CDR3, the DNA is TGTGCCATCAGGGGGGTTAGCGGAACCTACGAGCAGTACTTC. It codes for CAIRGVSGTYEQYF.

This chain uses TRBV5-1 with TRBJ2-7; 9 nucleotides line up with TRBD2. Germline CDR1 and CDR2: SGHRS and YFSETQ. The CDR3 length is 18 residues. J was trimmed by 0 bases and V by 0 bases; bases with no gene match: 10. CDR3 in amino acids: CASSLESSGGLSSYEQYF. CDR3 coding DNA: TGCGCCAGCAGCTTGGAGAGTAGCGGGGGATTGAGCTCCTACGAGCAGTACTTC. Complete variable domain (other parts from reference TRBV5-1 and TRBJ2-7): KAGVTQTPRYLIKTRGQQVTLSCSPISGHRSVSWYQQTPGQGLQFLFEYFSETQRNKGNFPGRFSGRQFSNSRSEMNVSTLELGDSALYLCASSLESSGGLSSYEQYFGPGTRLTVT.

The rearrangement joins TRBV7-9 to TRBJ1-1; D unclear. Germline V gives CDR1 SEHNR, CDR2 FQNEAQ (reference sequence). The CDR3 is 13 amino acids. Trimming removed 8 bases at V and 3 bases at J, with 13 bases between. The CDR3 region is CASGTTVYTEAFF. DNA of the CDR3: TGTGCCAGCGGCACCACAGTCTACACTGAAGCTTTCTTT.